The T cell receptor (beta chain) described here comes from a study of T cells expressing NK-cell markers. The germline V gene encodes CDR1 GTSNPN and CDR2 SVGIG (reference sequence). The CDR3 contains 14 residues. TCRdb re-analyzed the 5' RACE reads; it lists each CDR3 protein once, without DNA. The table for this sample gives about 390,000 distinct CDR3 sequences. The chain links TRBV30 to TRBJ1-2; TCRdb selects TRBD1, and the lack of DNA leaves this call unchecked. The receptor comes from a woman in her forties or fifties in good health. Sequencing used blood T cells: a sorted CD56 or NKG2C T cell subset, CD4+ or CD8+ T cells, or bulk PBMC T cells (not recorded which). The chain's CDR3 is CAWKYLSPGNGYTF.